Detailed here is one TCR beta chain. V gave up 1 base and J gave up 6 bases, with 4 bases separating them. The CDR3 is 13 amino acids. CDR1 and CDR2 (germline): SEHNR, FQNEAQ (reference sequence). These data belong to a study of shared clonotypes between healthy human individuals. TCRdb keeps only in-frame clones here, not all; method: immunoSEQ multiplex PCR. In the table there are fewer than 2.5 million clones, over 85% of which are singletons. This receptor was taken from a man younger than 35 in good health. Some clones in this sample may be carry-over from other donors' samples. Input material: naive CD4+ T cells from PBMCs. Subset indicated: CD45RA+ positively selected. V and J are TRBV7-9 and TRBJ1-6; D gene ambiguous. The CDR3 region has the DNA TGTGCCAGCAGCTTAGGAATTAATTCACCCCTCCACTTT. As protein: CASSLGINSPLHF.